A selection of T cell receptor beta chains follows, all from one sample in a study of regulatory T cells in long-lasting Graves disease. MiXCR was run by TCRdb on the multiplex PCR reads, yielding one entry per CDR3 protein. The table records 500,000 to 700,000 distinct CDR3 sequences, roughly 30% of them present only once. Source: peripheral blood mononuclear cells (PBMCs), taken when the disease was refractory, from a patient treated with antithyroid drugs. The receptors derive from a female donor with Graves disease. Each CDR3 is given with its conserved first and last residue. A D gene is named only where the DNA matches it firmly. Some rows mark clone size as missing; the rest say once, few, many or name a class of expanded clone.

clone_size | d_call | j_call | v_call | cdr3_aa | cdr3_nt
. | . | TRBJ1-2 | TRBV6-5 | CASSYFQDYGYTF | TGTGCCAGCAGTTACTTTCAGGACTATGGCTACACCTTC
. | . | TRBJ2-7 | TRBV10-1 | CASSPRAEDYEQYF | TGCGCCAGCAGCCCGAGGGCAGAAGACTACGAGCAGTACTTC
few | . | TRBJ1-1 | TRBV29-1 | CSVDPGFLNTEAFF | TGCAGCGTGGACCCAGGGTTTCTGAACACTGAAGCTTTCTTT
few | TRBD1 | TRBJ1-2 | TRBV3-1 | CASRDRGRDGYTF | TGTGCCAGCAGAGACAGGGGGCGTGATGGCTACACCTTC
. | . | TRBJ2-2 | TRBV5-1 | CASSFGAHNTGELFF | TGCGCCAGCAGCTTTGGAGCGCACAACACCGGGGAGCTGTTTTTT
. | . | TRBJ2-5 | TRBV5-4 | CASNYGGSQETQYF | TGTGCCAGCAATTATGGCGGAAGCCAAGAGACCCAGTACTTC
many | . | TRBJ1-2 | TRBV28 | CASSLGPHNYGYTF | TGTGCCAGCAGTTTAGGGCCCCATAACTATGGCTACACCTTC
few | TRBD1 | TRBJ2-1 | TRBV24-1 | CATSEGQGLHEQFF | TGTGCCACCAGTGAGGGACAGGGTCTCCATGAGCAGTTCTTC
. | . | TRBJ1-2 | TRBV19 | CASSIGGQTYGYTF | TGTGCCAGTAGTATAGGTGGACAGACCTATGGCTACACCTTC
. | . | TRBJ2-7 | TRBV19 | CASSSWTYEQYF | TGTGCCAGTAGTAGCTGGACCTACGAGCAGTACTTC
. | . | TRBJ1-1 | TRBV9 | CASSVDGSGITEAFF | TGTGCCAGCAGCGTAGACGGGTCGGGGATAACTGAAGCTTTCTTT
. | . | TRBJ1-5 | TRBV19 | CASRLLTPHSNQPQHF | TGTGCCAGTAGACTCCTGACTCCCCATAGCAATCAGCCCCAGCATTTT
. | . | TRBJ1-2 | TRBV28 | CASSLSAIGYGYTF | TGTGCCAGCAGTTTATCTGCCATCGGATATGGCTACACCTTC
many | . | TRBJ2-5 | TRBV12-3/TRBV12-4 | CASSLATGKETQYF | TGTGCCAGCAGTTTGGCGACAGGAAAAGAGACCCAGTACTTC
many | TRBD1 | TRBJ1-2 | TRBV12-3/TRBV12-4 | CASSPGTVYGYTF | TGTGCCAGCAGCCCTGGGACAGTCTATGGCTACACCTTC
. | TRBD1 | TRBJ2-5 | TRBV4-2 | CASSQDLEGGSSGQYF | TGTGCCAGCAGCCAAGATCTTGAAGGGGGCTCCTCTGGCCAGTACTTC
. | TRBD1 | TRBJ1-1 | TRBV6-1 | CASSALTGGNTEASF | TGTGCCAGCAGTGCATTAACAGGGGGCAACACTGAAGCTTCCTTT
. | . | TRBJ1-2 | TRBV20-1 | CSATTANYGYTF | TGCAGTGCTACGACAGCCAACTATGGCTACACCTTC
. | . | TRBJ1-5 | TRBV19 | CASSIVEGPQPQHF | TGTGCCAGTAGTATAGTTGAAGGGCCCCAGCCCCAGCATTTT
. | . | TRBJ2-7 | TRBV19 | CASSMVRGEQYF | TGTGCCAGTAGTATGGTCCGGGGGGAGCAGTACTTC
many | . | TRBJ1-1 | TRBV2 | CASRRAIEAFF | TGTGCCAGCAGGAGGGCAATTGAAGCTTTCTTT
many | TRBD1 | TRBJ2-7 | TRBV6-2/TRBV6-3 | CASSRPTQGAYEQYF | TGTGCCAGCAGTCGCCCCACACAGGGGGCCTACGAGCAGTACTTC
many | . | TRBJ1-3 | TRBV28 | CASSFSGRGNTIYF | TGTGCCAGCAGTTTTTCAGGGCGAGGAAACACCATATATTTT